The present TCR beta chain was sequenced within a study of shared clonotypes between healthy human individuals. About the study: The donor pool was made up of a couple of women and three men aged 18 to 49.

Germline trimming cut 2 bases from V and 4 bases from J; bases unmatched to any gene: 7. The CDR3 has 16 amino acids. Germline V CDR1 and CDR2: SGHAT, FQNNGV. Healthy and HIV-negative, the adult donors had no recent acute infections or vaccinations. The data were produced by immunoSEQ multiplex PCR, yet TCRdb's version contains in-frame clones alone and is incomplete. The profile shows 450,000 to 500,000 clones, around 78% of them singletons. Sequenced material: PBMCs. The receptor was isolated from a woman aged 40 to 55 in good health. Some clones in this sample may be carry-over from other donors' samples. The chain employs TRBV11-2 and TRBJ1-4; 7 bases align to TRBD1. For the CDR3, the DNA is TGTGCCAGCAGCTTACAAGGACAGGATCGTAATGAAAAACTGTTTTTT. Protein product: CASSLQGQDRNEKLFF.